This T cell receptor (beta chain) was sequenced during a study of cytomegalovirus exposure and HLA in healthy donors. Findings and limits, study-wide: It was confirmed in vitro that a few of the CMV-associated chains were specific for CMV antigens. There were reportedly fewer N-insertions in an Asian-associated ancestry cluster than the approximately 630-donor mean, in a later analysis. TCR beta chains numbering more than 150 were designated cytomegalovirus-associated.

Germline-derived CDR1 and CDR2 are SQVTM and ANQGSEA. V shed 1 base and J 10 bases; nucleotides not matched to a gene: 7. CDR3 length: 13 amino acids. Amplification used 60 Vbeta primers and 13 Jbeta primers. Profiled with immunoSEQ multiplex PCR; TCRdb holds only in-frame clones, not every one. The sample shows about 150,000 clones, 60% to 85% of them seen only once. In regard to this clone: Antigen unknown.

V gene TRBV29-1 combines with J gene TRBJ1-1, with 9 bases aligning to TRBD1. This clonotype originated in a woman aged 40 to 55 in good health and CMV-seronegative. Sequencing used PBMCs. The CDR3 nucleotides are TGCAGCGTTGAAGTCCTGCCGGGACAGGGAGCTTTCTTT. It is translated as CSVEVLPGQGAFF.